These T cell receptor beta chains were read from a single sample in a study of blood T cell repertoires in COVID-19. Measured with immunoSEQ multiplex PCR; TCRdb has only the in-frame clones, and not every one. This table has roughly 150,000 clones, approximately 90% appearing once. Sequenced material: peripheral blood. The receptors were sampled from a man younger than 30 with COVID-19, enrolled during active disease. Each CDR3 is given with its conserved first and last residue.

v_call cdr3_aa
TRBV6-5 CASRSSAETNYGYTF
TRBV28 CASRPFEGGNEKLFF
TRBV6-5 CASSRDRGVGQPQHF
TRBV5-1 CASSLDRAAYGYTF
TRBV4-2 CASSQRTTAYEQYF
TRBV28 CASSYGTSGFLGHEQFF
TRBV7-8 CASSLGGTTYEQYF
TRBV5-6 CASSSPGQGEGTQYF
TRBV7-9 CASSLPGVDYGYTF
TRBV28 CASSPGTSGLYTDTQYF
TRBV11-2 CASSLGENEQFF
TRBV5-1 CASSHDRLSGDTQYF
TRBV27 CARGAALSGNTIYF
TRBV5-1 CASSGGTGGPYNEQFF
TRBV10-2 CASSDVGGSGYTF
TRBV28 CASSLGGRAREQYF
TRBV6-2/TRBV6-3 CASSNQGGGYEQYF
TRBV3-1/TRBV3-2 CASSHPGHLNTEAFF
TRBV28 CASSFPGYYEQYF
TRBV7-9 CASSPGPGGGAGANVLTF
TRBV7-6 CASSLSGGLTGELFF
TRBV19 CASRTGSNSPLHF
TRBV10-3 CAISEGAWVEETQYF
TRBV9 CASRRTFGLAGELFF
TRBV5-4 CASSRRVGGDRPYEQYF
TRBV11-3 CASSPGPSSYNEQFF
TRBV29-1 CSVVTVYGYTF
TRBV30 CAWSRGPNTEAFF
TRBV28 CASSWSAGGVDEQYF
TRBV10-3 CAISPLTSTGELFF
TRBV24-1 CATSRSLAGEDEQFF
TRBV7-9 CASSFAPPGQGHKNEKLFF
TRBV5-6 CASSPGTGGLGWDTQYF
TRBV7-6 CASTRSRGGQETQYF
TRBV5-1 CASSLEGATRRGYTF
TRBV4-1 CASSRGTSSTGRGELFF
TRBV5-6 CASSLFRTGGLGNQPQHF
TRBV7-9 CASSPPGGLKETQYF
TRBV5-1 CASSLAPTDRAAYNEQFF
TRBV18 CASSPLGGRAYGYTF
TRBV27 CASSSGYGYTF
TRBV5-5 CASTHGGSGGHSGNTIYF
TRBV5-6 CASSPSDRGWSYEQYF
TRBV7-2 CASSFPTGSYEQYF
TRBV20-1 CSASRSAGWGETQYF
TRBV7-2 CASSSASRLAGGYEQYF
TRBV7-9 CAWSDYGYTF
TRBV9 CASSVNFLGPGGGNTIYF
TRBV28 CASTTGGGLLNSPLHF
TRBV28 CASSLLPGLGGRIHEQYF
TRBV30 CAFTLGGAPYQPQHF
TRBV19 CASSVGLAGGQDTQYF
TRBV3-1/TRBV3-2 CASSQDHAMDTQYF
TRBV9 CASSVLAGDTGELFF
TRBV7-9 CASSSGLAGERDEQFF